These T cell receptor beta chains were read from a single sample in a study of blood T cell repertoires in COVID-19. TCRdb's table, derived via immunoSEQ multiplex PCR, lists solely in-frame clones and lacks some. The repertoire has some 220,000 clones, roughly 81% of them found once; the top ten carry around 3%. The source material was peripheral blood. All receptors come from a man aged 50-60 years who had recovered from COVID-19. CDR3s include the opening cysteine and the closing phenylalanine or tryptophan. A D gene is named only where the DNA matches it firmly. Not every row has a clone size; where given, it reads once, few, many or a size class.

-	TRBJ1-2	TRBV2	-	CASSMMRYGYTF	TGTGCCAGCAGTATGATGCGCTATGGCTACACCTTC
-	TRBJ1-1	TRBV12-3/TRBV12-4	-	CASREGTRSEAFF	TGTGCCAGTAGAGAAGGGACACGCTCTGAAGCTTTCTTT
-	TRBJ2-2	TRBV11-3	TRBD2	CASSLDSSGMANTGELFF	TGTGCCAGCAGCTTAGATTCTAGCGGGATGGCGAACACCGGGGAGCTGTTTTTT
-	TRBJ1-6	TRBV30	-	CAWSLGAGSPLHF	TGTGCCTGGAGTCTTGGGGCCGGATCACCCCTCCACTTT
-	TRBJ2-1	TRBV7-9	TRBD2	CASSLAGTSNNEQFF	TGTGCCAGCAGCCTGGCGGGGACTAGTAACAATGAGCAGTTCTTC
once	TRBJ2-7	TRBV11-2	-	CASSSPTRDKPYEQYF	TGTGCCAGCAGCTCACCTACTAGGGATAAGCCCTACGAGCAGTACTTC
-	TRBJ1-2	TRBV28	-	CASSPTDVYGYTF	TGTGCCAGCAGCCCCACAGATGTCTATGGCTACACCTTC
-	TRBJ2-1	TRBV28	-	CASRSRYNEQFF	TGTGCCAGCAGGTCGAGGTACAATGAGCAGTTCTTC
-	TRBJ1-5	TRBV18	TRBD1	CASSPSGTGGSNQPQHF	TGTGCCAGCTCACCATCCGGGACAGGGGGCTCGAATCAGCCCCAGCATTTT
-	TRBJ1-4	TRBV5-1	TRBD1	CASSTGQGYSKLFF	TGCGCCAGCAGCACGGGACAGGGGTATTCAAAACTGTTTTTT
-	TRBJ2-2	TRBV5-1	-	CASSLMEQGSGTGELFF	TGCGCCAGCAGCTTGATGGAGCAGGGGTCAGGTACCGGGGAGCTGTTTTTT